The 6 T cell receptor beta chains given below trace back to one sample, sequenced in a study of CD8 T cells in ankylosing spondylitis. MiXCR was run by TCRdb on the 5' RACE reads, yielding one entry per CDR3 protein. The sample lists roughly 86,000 distinct CDR3 sequences, roughly 10% occurring once. The material sequenced was blood, either unsorted or a sorted T cell fraction (not recorded which). The origin of the receptors is a male donor with ankylosing spondylitis or in good health (not recorded which).

This clonotype was found many times. This chain uses TRBV2 with TRBJ2-5; the D gene is possibly TRBD2 (5 bases). The CDR3 runs 14 residues. Germline lookup yields CDR1 SNHLY and CDR2 FYNNEI. Between the trimmed V and J ends, which lost 2 bases and 5 bases, there was a span of 12 bases. CDR3 in amino acids: CASSELAPGETQYF. The CDR3, as DNA: TGTGCCAGCAGTGAACTAGCCCCTGGGGAGACCCAGTACTTC.

Note on this clonotype: This clone may be a read error of a much larger clone one base away. The V and J genes are TRBV27 and TRBJ1-1; D is uncertain. The CDR3 is 13 residues long. CDR1 MNHEY and CDR2 SMNVEV come from the germline V gene (reference sequence). The CDR3 spells CANSLSGSGEAFF. CDR3 coding DNA: TGTGCCAACAGTTTATCCGGGTCGGGGGAAGCTTTCTTT.

At least ten counts were recorded for this clonotype. The chain couples TRBV29-1 to TRBJ1-4; possibly TRBD1 for D (5 bases). The CDR3 loop spans 14 amino acids. Trimming cost V 4 bases and J 3 bases, with 12 bases left between them. Per the germline V gene, CDR1 is SQVTM and CDR2 is ANQGSEA. The CDR3 loop reads CSVGTGLANEKLFF. The CDR3, as DNA: TGCAGCGTTGGAACGGGACTCGCTAATGAAAAACTGTTTTTT.

This clonotype was counted ten times or more. The gene calls are TRBV5-6 and TRBJ1-1, with a weak D call TRBD1 (5 bases). V lost 4 bases to trimming and J lost 4 bases, with 14 bases between them. The CDR3 is 14 residues long. Germline lookup yields CDR1 SGHDT and CDR2 YYEEEE. The CDR3 here is CASSEGTTRTEAFF. As DNA, the CDR3 is TGTGCCAGCAGCGAGGGGACCACCCGCACTGAAGCTTTCTTT.

Many counts were recorded for this clonotype. The V gene is TRBV28, the J gene TRBJ2-4, with unresolved D. Trimming shortened V by 5 bases and J by 1 base, and 15 bases separated the two germline ends. From germline, CDR1 is MDHEN and CDR2 SYDVKM. The CDR3 extends over 16 amino acids. The chain's CDR3 is CASSLISTGAKNIQYF. The DNA of the CDR3 is TGTGCCAGCAGTCTCATTTCGACCGGGGCCAAAAACATTCAGTACTTC.

This clonotype was detected ten times or more. The V and J genes are TRBV7-2 and TRBJ2-3, with D hard to call. With 5 bases removed from V and 0 bases from J, the gap between germline ends came to 12 bases. Germline CDR1 is SGHTA and CDR2 is FQGNSA. The CDR3 loop spans 15 amino acids. CDR3 in amino acids: CASSPQISSTDTQYF. DNA for the CDR3: TGTGCCAGCAGCCCACAGATTTCTAGCACAGATACGCAGTATTTT.